The 4 T cell receptor beta chains presented below share a single source sample, sequenced in a study of blood T cells in healthy people across ages. The second PCR ran about 6 to 12 cycles with a sample-barcoded 5' primer and J-beta primers. One entry per CDR3 protein results from TCRdb running MiXCR on the 5' RACE reads. The data contain some 880,000 distinct CDR3 sequences, under 40% of them seen just once; the ten biggest clones take up approximately 12%. Sample: blood. These receptors all stem from a man aged 18 to 35 in good health.

The chain joins TRBV7-2 to TRBJ2-5; TRBD2 matches at 9 bases. The better agreement between TRBJ2-7 and the DNA end casts doubt on the J call. The CDR3 has 16 residues. Germline values: CDR1 SGHTA, CDR2 FQGNSA. The CDR3 loop reads CASSLEGGGAAYEQYF. Here the CDR3 DNA reads TGTGCCAGCAGCTTAGAAGGCGGGGGGGCCGCATACGAGCAGTACTTC.

This chain links TRBV20-1 with TRBJ2-7; 13 bases are shared with TRBD2. The DNA end favors TRBJ2-5, so the J call may be wrong. From germline, CDR1 is DFQATT and CDR2 SNEGSKA (reference sequence). The CDR3 contains 18 residues. Here the CDR3 DNA reads TGCAGTGCTGGAGCGATTTGGACTAGCGGGGGTGAGAAAGAGACCCAGTACTTC. Translation: CSAGAIWTSGGEKETQYF.

This clonotype was seen a few times. The chain joins TRBV10-3 to TRBJ1-6; 8 bases match TRBD1. Looked up from germline, CDR1 is ENHRY and CDR2 is SYGVKD. J gave up 10 bases and V 4 bases, and 9 bases lay outside the gene matches. The CDR3 runs 15 residues. This CDR3 reads CAISGAGGKGSPLHF. In nucleotides, the CDR3 is TGTGCCATCAGTGGGGCAGGGGGCAAGGGGTCACCCCTCCACTTT.

There are a few counts of this clonotype. The chain recombines TRBV4-3 with TRBJ1-5; D is unclear. From germline, CDR1 is LGHNA and CDR2 YSLEER. Trimming took off 0 bases at V and 4 bases at J, with 13 bases between the two ends. The CDR3 spans 16 residues. CDR3 sequence: CASSQEIGDINQPQHF. In DNA, the CDR3 is TGCGCCAGCAGCCAAGAAATCGGTGACATTAATCAGCCCCAGCATTTT.